This T cell receptor (beta chain) was found in a study of blood T cell repertoires in COVID-19. In the study overall: Both acute and convalescent COVID-19 samples were obtained from the United States, Italy and Spain.

J was trimmed by 0 bases and V by 11 bases; bases with no gene match: 7. This CDR3 comprises 16 residues. In germline, CDR1 is MDHEN, CDR2 SYDVKM. This table comes from immunoSEQ multiplex PCR, and its TCRdb copy is limited to in-frame clones, with some not included. Of more than 80,000 clones listed, less than 95% were seen once; the top ten hold approximately 7%. This chain links TRBV28 with TRBJ2-1; 13 nucleotides agree with TRBD2. Sequencing was done on a sample of peripheral blood. The TCR comes from a man younger than 30 with COVID-19, enrolled during active disease. The CDR3 region has the DNA TGTGCCTGCCGACTAGCGGGAGGCCGCTCCTACAATGAGCAGTTCTTC. Translation gives CACRLAGGRSYNEQFF. The full variable domain, with the rest looked up from reference TRBV28 and TRBJ2-1, is DVKVTQSSRYLVKRTGEKVFLECVQDMDHENMFWYRQDPGLGLRLIYFSYDVKMKEKGDIPEGYSVSREKKERFSLILESASTNQTSMYLCACRLAGGRSYNEQFFGPGTRLTVL.